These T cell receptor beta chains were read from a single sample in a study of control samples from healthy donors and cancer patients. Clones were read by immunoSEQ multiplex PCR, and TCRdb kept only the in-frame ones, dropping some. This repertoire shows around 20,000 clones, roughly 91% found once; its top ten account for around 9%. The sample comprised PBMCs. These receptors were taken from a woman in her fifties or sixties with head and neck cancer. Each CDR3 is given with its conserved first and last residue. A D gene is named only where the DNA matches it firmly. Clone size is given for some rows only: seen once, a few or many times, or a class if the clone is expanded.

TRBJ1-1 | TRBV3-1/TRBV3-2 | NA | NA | CASSQAPFSFTEAFF | TGTGCCAGCAGCCAAGCCCCCTTTAGTTTCACTGAAGCTTTCTTT
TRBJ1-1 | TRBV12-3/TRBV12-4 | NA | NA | CASRENTEAFF | TGTGCCAGCAGGGAGAACACTGAAGCTTTCTTT
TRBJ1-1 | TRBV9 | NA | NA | CASSVGADTEAFF | TGTGCCAGCAGCGTAGGAGCGGACACTGAAGCTTTCTTT
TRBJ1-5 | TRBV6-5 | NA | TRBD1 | CASNMDREAQPQHF | TGTGCCAGCAATATGGACAGGGAGGCTCAGCCCCAGCATTTT
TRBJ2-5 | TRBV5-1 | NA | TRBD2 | CASSLAMGRGAETQYF | TGCGCCAGCAGCTTGGCTATGGGGAGGGGCGCCGAGACCCAGTACTTC
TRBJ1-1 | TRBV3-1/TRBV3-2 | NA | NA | CASSQTGLNTEAFF | TGTGCCAGCAGCCAGACTGGGTTGAACACTGAAGCTTTCTTT
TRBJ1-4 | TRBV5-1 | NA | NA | CASSLGVTGEKLFF | TGCGCCAGCAGCTTGGGTGTAACGGGGGAAAAACTGTTTTTT
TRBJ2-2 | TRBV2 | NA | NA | CAVNREDTGELFF | TGTGCCGTCAACAGGGAGGACACCGGGGAGCTGTTTTTT
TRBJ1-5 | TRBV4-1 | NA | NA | CASSQEWGSNQPQHF | TGCGCCAGCAGCCAAGAATGGGGTAGCAATCAGCCCCAGCATTTT
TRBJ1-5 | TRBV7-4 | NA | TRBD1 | CASSLVTGAGAAQPQHF | TGTGCCAGCAGCTTAGTCACAGGGGCAGGGGCAGCTCAGCCCCAGCATTTT
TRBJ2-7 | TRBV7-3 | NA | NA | CASSPQGGTYEQYF | TGTGCCAGCAGCCCTCAGGGCGGGACCTACGAGCAGTACTTC
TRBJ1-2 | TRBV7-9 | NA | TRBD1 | CASSLTGGGRNGYTF | TGTGCCAGCAGCTTAACAGGGGGTGGTAGGAATGGCTACACCTTC
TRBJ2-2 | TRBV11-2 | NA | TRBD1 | CASSPRDRGTGELFF | TGTGCCAGCAGCCCTCGGGACAGGGGAACCGGGGAGCTGTTTTTT
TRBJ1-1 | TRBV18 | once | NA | CASRAGAMNTEAFF | TGTGCCAGCCGGGCGGGGGCGATGAACACTGAAGCTTTCTTT
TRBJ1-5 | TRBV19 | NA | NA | CASSISLDQPQHF | TGTGCCAGTAGTATAAGCCTCGATCAGCCCCAGCATTTT
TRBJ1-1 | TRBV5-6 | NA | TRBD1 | CASSTPQGAAFF | TGTGCCAGCAGCACACCCCAGGGGGCAGCTTTCTTT
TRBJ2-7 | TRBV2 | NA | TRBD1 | CACQIGQGVLLTEQYF | TGTGCCTGCCAAATCGGACAGGGGGTCCTCTTGACCGAGCAGTACTTC
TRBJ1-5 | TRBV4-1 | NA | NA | CASSQLIGVSNQPQHF | TGCGCCAGCAGCCAGCTAATAGGAGTCAGCAATCAGCCCCAGCATTTT
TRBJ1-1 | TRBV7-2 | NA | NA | CASSSGFTEAFF | TGTGCCAGCAGCTCAGGGTTCACTGAAGCTTTCTTT
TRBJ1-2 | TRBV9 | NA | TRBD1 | CASSPQGARGYTF | TGTGCCAGCAGCCCACAGGGGGCGCGGGGCTACACCTTC
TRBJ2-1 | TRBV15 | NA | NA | CATSRDVAASSYNEQFF | TGTGCCACCAGCAGAGATGTAGCGGCGAGCTCCTACAATGAGCAGTTCTTC
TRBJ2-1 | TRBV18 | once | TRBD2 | CASSHSGTSPEQFF | TGTGCCAGCTCCCATTCTGGGACTAGCCCAGAGCAGTTCTTC
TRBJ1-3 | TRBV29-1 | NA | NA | CSVAAAAGNTIYF | TGCAGCGTTGCAGCAGCCGCTGGAAACACCATATATTTT
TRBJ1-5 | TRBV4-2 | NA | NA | CASSQDNNRGNQPQHF | TGTGCCAGCAGCCAAGATAATAACAGGGGCAATCAGCCCCAGCATTTT
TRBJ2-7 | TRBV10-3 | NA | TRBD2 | CAISELGAGAYEQYF | TGTGCCATCAGTGAGTTAGGGGCGGGGGCCTACGAGCAGTACTTC
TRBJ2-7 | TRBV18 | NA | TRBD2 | CASSPPRGTSGVGSYEQYF | TGTGCCAGCTCACCTCCTCGGGGGACTAGCGGGGTGGGGTCCTACGAGCAGTACTTC
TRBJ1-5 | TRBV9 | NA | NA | CASSVDSGGSNQPQHF | TGTGCCAGCAGCGTAGATAGTGGGGGGAGCAATCAGCCCCAGCATTTT
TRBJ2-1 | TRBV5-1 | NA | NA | CASSLGGWNNEQFF | TGCGCCAGCAGCTTGGGGGGTTGGAACAATGAGCAGTTCTTC
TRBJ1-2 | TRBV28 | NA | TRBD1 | CASSQGAYGYTF | TGTGCCAGCTCTCAGGGGGCCTATGGCTACACCTTC
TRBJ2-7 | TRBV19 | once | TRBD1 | CASSKGDRGIYEQYF | TGTGCCAGTAGTAAGGGGGACAGGGGAATCTACGAGCAGTACTTC
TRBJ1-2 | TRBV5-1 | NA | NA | CASSLEGIGYTF | TGCGCCAGCAGCTTGGAAGGGATTGGCTACACCTTC
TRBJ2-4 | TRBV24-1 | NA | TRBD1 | CATSDSGQGSLIQYF | TGTGCCACCAGTGATTCGGGACAGGGGTCTCTTATTCAGTACTTC
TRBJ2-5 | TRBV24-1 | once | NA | CATSQGRAQYF | TGTGCCACCTCTCAGGGAAGGGCCCAGTACTTC
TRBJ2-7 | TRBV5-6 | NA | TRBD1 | CASSLLRGQNEQYF | TGTGCCAGCAGCTTGTTAAGGGGGCAGAACGAGCAGTACTTC
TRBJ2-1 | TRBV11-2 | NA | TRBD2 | CASSWGASGSNEQFF | TGTGCCAGCAGCTGGGGGGCTAGCGGGAGCAATGAGCAGTTCTTC
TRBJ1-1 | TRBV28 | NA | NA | CASSPPGVNTEAFF | TGTGCCAGCAGTCCCCCTGGGGTGAACACTGAAGCTTTCTTT
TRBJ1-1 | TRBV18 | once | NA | CASSPPSRWGAFF | TGTGCCAGCTCACCACCGAGCAGGTGGGGGGCTTTCTTT
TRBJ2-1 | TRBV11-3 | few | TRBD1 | CASSRDRELIF | TGTGCCAGCAGCCGTGACAGGGAGCTAATCTTC
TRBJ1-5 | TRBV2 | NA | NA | CASSDWVGVSQPQHF | TGTGCCAGCAGTGACTGGGTCGGAGTGAGTCAGCCCCAGCATTTT
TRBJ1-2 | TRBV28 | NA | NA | CASTPPSLYGYTF | TGTGCCAGCACTCCACCCTCACTTTATGGCTACACCTTC
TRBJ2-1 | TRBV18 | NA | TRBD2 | CASSTGTSGNNEQFF | TGTGCCAGCTCAACCGGTACTAGCGGCAACAATGAGCAGTTCTTC
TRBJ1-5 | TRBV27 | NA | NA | CASRPSMGGNQPQHF | TGTGCCAGCAGGCCATCAATGGGAGGGAATCAGCCCCAGCATTTT
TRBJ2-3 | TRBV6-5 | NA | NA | CASSRLPFSTDTQYF | TGTGCCAGCAGTCGCCTTCCTTTTAGCACAGATACGCAGTATTTT
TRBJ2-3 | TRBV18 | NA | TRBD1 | CASSQTGQGTDTQYF | TGTGCCAGCTCACAGACCGGACAGGGCACAGATACGCAGTATTTT
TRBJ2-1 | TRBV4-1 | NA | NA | CASSQIRDYNEQFF | TGCGCCAGCAGCCAAATCCGGGACTACAATGAGCAGTTCTTC
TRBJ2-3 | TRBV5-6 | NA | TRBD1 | CASSLGRGWTDTQYF | TGTGCCAGCAGCTTGGGCAGGGGGTGGACAGATACGCAGTATTTT